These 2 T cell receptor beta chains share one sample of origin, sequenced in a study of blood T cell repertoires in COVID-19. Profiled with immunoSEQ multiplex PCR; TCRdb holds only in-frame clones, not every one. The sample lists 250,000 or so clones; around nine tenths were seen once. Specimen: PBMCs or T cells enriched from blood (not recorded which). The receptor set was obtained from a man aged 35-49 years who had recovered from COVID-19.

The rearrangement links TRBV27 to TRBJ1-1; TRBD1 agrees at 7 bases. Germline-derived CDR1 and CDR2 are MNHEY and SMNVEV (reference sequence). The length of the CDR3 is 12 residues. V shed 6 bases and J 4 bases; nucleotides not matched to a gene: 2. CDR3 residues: CASSSGGTEAFF. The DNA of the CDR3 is TGTGCCAGCAGCTCAGGGGGCACTGAAGCTTTCTTT.

The CDR3 bases are TGTGCCAGCAGCTTAGTTCCCCCGGCAGGAGGGCTTCGGGAGACCCAGTACTTC. It specifies CASSLVPPAGGLRETQYF. The V call is TRBV11-3, the J call TRBJ2-5; D is possibly TRBD2 (6 bases). The V end lost 1 base, the J end lost 5 bases, and 23 bases lay between the germline ends. This CDR3 region has 18 residues. Germline V gives CDR1 SGHNT, CDR2 YENEEA.